A single sample gave rise to the 32 T cell receptor beta chains below, sequenced in a study of CD4 T cell repertoires and nickel. Each CDR3 protein gets one entry after TCRdb re-called the RT-PCR reads with MiXCR. The sample contains several hundred distinct CDR3 sequences, 50% to 70% of which appear only once. Sequencing was carried out using CD4+ T cells from blood, not recorded whether cultured. These receptors came from a human donor in a nickel allergy study, with or without nickel allergy (not recorded which). It is not recorded whether this sample comes from one donor or several.

This clonotype was recorded only once. This chain connects TRBV30 to TRBJ2-3; D remains unclear. The CDR3 has 11 residues. The V end lost 2 bases, the J end lost 8 bases, and 8 bases lay between the germline ends. Germline V gene data show CDR1 as GTSNPN and CDR2 as SVGIG (reference sequence). In nucleotides, the CDR3 is TGTGCCTGGAGTCACCCTACTACGCAGTATTTT. Amino acid sequence: CAWSHPTTQYF.

This sequence joins TRBV23-1 and TRBJ2-1; D unresolved. TRBV23-1 is labeled an ORF, and its function is uncertain. Trimming cost V 2 bases and J 5 bases, with 13 bases left between them. This CDR3 spans 15 amino acids. The CDR3 DNA reads TGCGCCAGCAGTCAACGGCTAACTTTCGACAATGAGCAGTTCTTC. It codes for CASSQRLTFDNEQFF.

This clonotype was seen a few times. The chain recombines TRBV7-2 with TRBJ2-3; 7 bases match TRBD1. V lost 0 bases, J lost 2 bases, and 2 bases stayed unmatched. The germline V gene encodes CDR1 SGHTA and CDR2 FQGNSA. The CDR3 has 15 residues. DNA of the CDR3: TGTGCCAGCAGCTTAGCCGGGACAGACACAGATACGCAGTATTTT. Its translation: CASSLAGTDTDTQYF. The full variable domain, its missing parts supplied by reference TRBV7-2 and TRBJ2-3, is GAGVSQSPSNKVTEKGKDVELRCDPISGHTALYWYRQSLGQGLEFLIYFQGNSAPDKSGLPSDRFSAERTGGSVSTLTIQRTQQEDSAVYLCASSLAGTDTDTQYFGPGTRLTVL.

The chain joins TRBV11-3 to TRBJ2-3; 10 bases line up with TRBD2. Germline V lookup: CDR1 SGHNT, CDR2 YENEEA. Trimming took 5 bases from V and 4 from J; bases not matched to a gene: 12. This CDR3 has 17 residues. The CDR3 sequence is CASSERLAGRGADTQYF. The CDR3 region has the DNA TGTGCCAGCAGCGAGAGACTAGCGGGCCGGGGGGCAGATACGCAGTATTTT.

J is TRBJ2-7 and V is TRBV6-5; 7 bases line up with TRBD1. The CDR3 has 14 amino acids. The V and J ends lost 7 bases and 5 bases, in that order; junction bases with no gene match: 11. Germline V CDR1 and CDR2: MNHEY, SVGAGI. Here the CDR3 reads CASTDQLTGDEQYF. CDR3 nucleotides: TGTGCCAGCACCGACCAGCTTACAGGGGACGAGCAGTACTTC.

This clonotype was detected only a few times. V usage is TRBV30 and J usage is TRBJ1-6; possible D gene TRBD1, 5 bases. The CDR3 totals 14 residues. The V end was cut by 6 bases, the J end by 5 bases, with 14 bases between. In germline, CDR1 is GTSNPN, CDR2 SVGIG (reference sequence). In DNA, the CDR3 is TGTGCCTGTCGCCGGGACTTAGATAATTCACCCCTCCACTTT. This gives the protein CACRRDLDNSPLHF.

V gene TRBV6-6 combines with J gene TRBJ1-5; D call uncertain. The CDR3 is made up of 15 amino acids. Germline V gene data show CDR1 as MNHNY and CDR2 as SVGAGI (reference sequence). The V and J ends lost 6 bases and 3 bases respectively, with 15 bases between them. The chain's CDR3 is CASSWGMENNQPQHF. For the CDR3, the DNA is TGTGCCAGCAGCTGGGGTATGGAAAACAATCAGCCCCAGCATTTT.

The rearrangement uses TRBV12-3 or TRBV12-4 and TRBJ2-1, with TRBD2 identical over 8 bases. V gave up 5 bases and J gave up 3 bases; unmatched junction bases: 3. The CDR3 extends over 14 amino acids. CDR3 bases: TGTGCCAGCAGTCACACTAGCGGCTACAATGAGCAGTTCTTC. Translation: CASSHTSGYNEQFF.

The J gene is TRBJ1-2, the V gene TRBV10-3; a weak D match, TRBD1 (5 bases). This CDR3 has 15 amino acids. The V gene's germline CDR1 is ENHRY and CDR2 SYGVKD. The V and J ends lost 4 bases and 2 bases respectively, with 14 bases between them. This chain's CDR3 is CAISASGALNYGYTF. As DNA, the CDR3 is TGTGCCATCAGTGCAAGCGGGGCGTTGAACTATGGCTACACCTTC.

The chain carries TRBV2 and TRBJ1-5; TRBD1 matches 8 bases. The CDR3 runs 14 residues. Trimming removed 2 bases from V and 4 bases from J; junction bases left unmatched: 1. Germline V gene data show CDR1 as SNHLY and CDR2 as FYNNEI. As DNA, the CDR3 is TGTGCCAGCAGTGAAAGACAGGGGAATCAGCCCCAGCATTTT. Translating gives CASSERQGNQPQHF.

The chain uses TRBV20-1 and TRBJ1-1, with D maybe TRBD1 (5 bases). The CDR3 extends over 12 amino acids. The germline V gene encodes CDR1 DFQATT and CDR2 SNEGSKA (reference sequence). The V and J ends lost 8 bases and 1 base respectively, with 11 bases between them. The CDR3 here is CSMETGNTEAFF. The CDR3 DNA reads as TGCAGTATGGAAACAGGGAACACTGAAGCTTTCTTT.

This clonotype is a singleton in its sample. The gene calls are TRBV7-9 and TRBJ1-3; TRBD1 is a possible D gene (6 bases). Trimming cost V 7 bases and J 4 bases, with 20 bases left between them. Looked up from germline, CDR1 is SEHNR and CDR2 is FQNEAQ (reference sequence). The CDR3 runs to 16 residues. CDR3 sequence (DNA): TGTGCCAGCACCCCGGAGTCGGGGGCAGCGGGAAACACCATATATTTT. It is translated as CASTPESGAAGNTIYF.

This rearrangement joins TRBV7-2 to TRBJ1-1; 8 bases are a match to TRBD1. This CDR3 comprises 15 residues. Per germline, CDR1 SGHTA and CDR2 FQGNSA. V trimming: 5 bases; J trimming: 0 bases; junction bases outside the gene matches: 5. The CDR3 spells CASSGGQGLNTEAFF. The CDR3 DNA sequence: TGTGCCAGCAGCGGAGGACAGGGCCTGAACACTGAAGCTTTCTTT.

A few counts support this clonotype. The genes are TRBV12-3 or TRBV12-4 and TRBJ2-1; tentative D call: TRBD2 (6 bases). This CDR3 comprises 12 residues. The V end was cut by 6 bases, the J end by 9 bases, with 12 bases between. The CDR3 protein is CASSPLGGEQFF. The CDR3 coding sequence is TGTGCCAGCAGCCCCCTGGGGGGTGAGCAGTTCTTC.

The chain combines TRBV19 with TRBJ1-5; D remains unclear. The germline V and J ends were trimmed by 6 bases and 5 bases, with 17 bases remaining between them. The germline V gene has CDR1 LNHDA and CDR2 SQIVND (reference sequence). This CDR3 contains 15 residues. CDR3 nucleotide sequence: TGTGCCAGTAGCCAAACCACCCTCTCCGATCAGCCCCAGCATTTT. As protein: CASSQTTLSDQPQHF. The full variable domain, rest sourced from reference TRBV19 and TRBJ1-5, is DGGITQSPKYLFRKEGQNVTLSCEQNLNHDAMYWYRQDPGQGLRLIYYSQIVNDFQKGDIAEGYSVSREKKESFPLTVTSAQKNPTAFYLCASSQTTLSDQPQHFGDGTRLSIL.

This clonotype was seen a single time. The V and J genes are TRBV20-1 and TRBJ2-1, with 9 bases identical to TRBD2. The V gene's germline CDR1 is DFQATT and CDR2 SNEGSKA (reference sequence). The CDR3 covers 17 residues. The V gene end was trimmed by 5 bases and the J gene end by 0 bases; junction bases not matched to a gene: 11. The CDR3 loop reads CSAFLAGGPYSYNEQFF. CDR3 sequence (DNA): TGCAGTGCTTTTCTTGCGGGAGGGCCCTACTCCTACAATGAGCAGTTCTTC.

This chain links TRBV7-2 with TRBJ2-3, with 10 bases matching TRBD2. The trim removed 2 bases at V and 1 base at J, leaving 3 bases unmatched. Germline V gene lookup returns CDR1 SGHTA and CDR2 FQGNSA. The CDR3 loop spans 16 amino acids. CDR3 nucleotides: TGTGCCAGCAGCTTAAGTGGACTAGCGGGCACAGATACGCAGTATTTT. This codes for CASSLSGLAGTDTQYF.

This clonotype was picked up one time. V is TRBV30 and J is TRBJ1-1; D remains ambiguous. The CDR3 sequence is 13 residues long. Trimming pared 4 bases from V and 3 bases from J, leaving 12 bases between. CDR1 GTSNPN and CDR2 SVGIG come from the germline V gene (reference sequence). This chain's CDR3 is CAWTSGWDTEAFF. Written as DNA, the CDR3 is TGTGCCTGGACGTCGGGGTGGGACACTGAAGCTTTCTTT.

This clonotype was seen a handful of times. CDR3 protein: CASSFSGGNKKLFF. As DNA, the CDR3 is TGTGCCAGCAGTTTTTCGGGGGGGAACAAAAAACTGTTTTTT. This chain joins TRBV12-3 or TRBV12-4 and TRBJ1-4; weak D call: TRBD1 (5 bases). V was pared by 3 bases and J by 9 bases, with 14 bases between. This CDR3 has 14 amino acids.

The J gene is TRBJ2-1, the V gene TRBV7-2; the match to TRBD2 covers 11 bases. The CDR3 is 16 residues long. V was pared by 5 bases and J by 9 bases, with 12 bases of the junction left unmatched. Germline V gives CDR1 SGHTA, CDR2 FQGNSA. CDR3 DNA sequence: TGTGCCAGCAGCCCGGCCCTAGCGGGGGGACTAGCTGAGCAGTTCTTC. It encodes CASSPALAGGLAEQFF.

This clonotype was observed a handful of times. The CDR3: CAWSGAGGHTGELFF. Here the CDR3 DNA reads TGTGCCTGGAGCGGGGCGGGGGGGCACACCGGGGAGCTGTTTTTT. The rearrangement links TRBV30 to TRBJ2-2, with 9 bases that match TRBD2. The CDR3 consists of 15 residues. Per the germline V gene, CDR1 is GTSNPN and CDR2 is SVGIG (reference sequence). Trimming at V came to 3 bases and at J to 3 bases, leaving 5 bases not matched to a gene.

The CDR3 DNA is TGTGCCAGTAGTCGTGACAGGGGCGCTAACTATGGCTACACCTTC. Amino acids: CASSRDRGANYGYTF. The chain couples TRBV19 to TRBJ1-2; TRBD1 matches at 8 bases. The germline V gene encodes CDR1 LNHDA and CDR2 SQIVND (reference sequence). After removal of 5 bases from V and 0 bases from J, the junction contained 5 bases not matched to a gene. The CDR3 totals 15 residues.

The V gene is TRBV11-2, the J gene TRBJ2-1; D possibly corresponds to TRBD2 (7 bases). This CDR3 region has 17 residues. CDR1 SGHAT and CDR2 FQNNGV come from the germline V gene. The V gene lost 5 bases and the J gene lost 0 bases, with 17 bases spanning the gap. CDR3 bases: TGTGCCAGCAGCAAGGGGGGGGTCCCGAGCTCCTACAATGAGCAGTTCTTC. Translated: CASSKGGVPSSYNEQFF. Together with reference TRBV11-2 and TRBJ2-1, the CDR3 gives the full variable domain: EAGVAQSPRYKIIEKRQSVAFWCNPISGHATLYWYQQILGQGPKLLIQFQNNGVVDDSQLPKDRFSAERLKGVDSTLKIQPAKLEDSAVYLCASSKGGVPSSYNEQFFGPGTRLTVL.

This chain uses TRBV9 with TRBJ2-3; TRBD2 agrees at 9 bases. CDR1 is SGDLS, CDR2 YYNGEE, per germline. V lost 2 bases and J lost 4; bases outside the gene matches: 5. This CDR3 contains 15 residues. This CDR3 reads CASSVALAGADTQYF. CDR3 in DNA: TGTGCCAGCAGCGTCGCATTAGCGGGGGCAGATACGCAGTATTTT.

The rearrangement links TRBV24-1 to TRBJ2-1; 14 nucleotides agree with TRBD2. CDR3 size: 19 residues. Germline V lookup: CDR1 KGHDR, CDR2 SFDVKD. V lost 2 bases, J lost 1 base, and 6 bases stayed unmatched. The CDR3 loop is CATSDSGLAGAQSYNEQFF. CDR3 DNA: TGTGCCACCAGTGATTCGGGACTAGCGGGGGCGCAATCCTACAATGAGCAGTTCTTC.

This chain connects TRBV5-1 to TRBJ2-3; TRBD1 aligns across 9 bases. The V and J ends lost 0 bases and 3 bases, in that order; junction bases with no gene match: 2. There are 15 residues in the CDR3. Germline CDR1 SGHRS, CDR2 YFSETQ. The CDR3 DNA sequence: TGCGCCAGCAGCTTGGCCGGACAGGGGACAGATACGCAGTATTTT. This translates into CASSLAGQGTDTQYF.

The chain joins TRBV20-1 to TRBJ1-6, with 7 bases aligning to TRBD1. CDR3 size: 14 residues. The V gene end was trimmed by 2 bases and the J gene end by 7 bases; junction bases not matched to a gene: 5. Germline V gene sequence: CDR1 DFQATT, CDR2 SNEGSKA (reference sequence). Here the CDR3 reads CSARTIRGNSPLHF. The CDR3 coding sequence is TGCAGTGCTAGAACCATCAGGGGGAATTCACCCCTCCACTTT.

The chain recombines TRBV14 with TRBJ1-1, with a weak D call TRBD1 (5 bases). CDR1 is SGHDN and CDR2 is FVKESK in the germline V gene. The CDR3 has 16 residues. Trimming pared 0 bases from V and 0 bases from J, leaving 11 bases between. CDR3 nucleotides: TGTGCCAGCAGCCAAGATGTGGGGCATGTGAACACTGAAGCTTTCTTT. This codes for CASSQDVGHVNTEAFF.

The chain recombines TRBV25-1 with TRBJ2-7, with 7 positions matching TRBD1. Trimming removed 5 bases from V and 0 bases from J; junction bases left unmatched: 7. The CDR3 runs 15 residues. CDR1 and CDR2 (germline): MGHDK, SYGVNS. The CDR3 coding sequence is TGTGCCAGCAGTCCCTGGAACAGGGGCTCCTACGAGCAGTACTTC. It encodes CASSPWNRGSYEQYF.

The chain employs TRBV5-4 and TRBJ2-7; 16 bases fit TRBD2. Germline values: CDR1 SGHNT, CDR2 YYREEE (reference sequence). The J segment lost 4 bases and the V segment lost 4 bases, leaving 11 bases of the junction unmatched. The CDR3 is 18 residues long. The CDR3 nucleotides are TGTGCCAGCAGCCCATACCCGGGACTAGCGGGAGGGCCTTACGAGCAGTACTTC. It encodes CASSPYPGLAGGPYEQYF.

The chain links TRBV27 to TRBJ2-1; D remains ambiguous. The germline V gene encodes CDR1 MNHEY and CDR2 SMNVEV (reference sequence). This CDR3 has 13 amino acids. The V gene lost 4 bases and the J gene lost 5 bases, with 9 bases spanning the gap. The CDR3, as DNA: TGTGCCAGCAGTTCTATGAGAGACAATGAGCAGTTCTTC. Translation: CASSSMRDNEQFF.

This chain links TRBV5-8 with TRBJ1-5, with TRBD1 matching over 7 bases. This CDR3 has 16 amino acids. The V gene end was trimmed by 8 bases and the J gene end by 0 bases; junction bases not matched to a gene: 11. Germline V lookup: CDR1 SGHTS, CDR2 YDEGEE. CDR3 sequence: CASGDRVLLSNQPQHF. The CDR3 DNA follows: TGTGCCAGTGGGGACAGAGTACTCCTTAGCAATCAGCCCCAGCATTTT.